Shown below are 19 T cell receptor beta chains from a single sample sequenced in a study of CD8 T cells in ankylosing spondylitis. Each CDR3 protein gets one entry after TCRdb re-called the 5' RACE reads with MiXCR. Of 130,000 or so distinct CDR3 sequences in the sample, more than 6.5% were seen once. Sequenced: blood, either unsorted or a sorted T cell fraction (not recorded which). Receptors originate from a male donor with ankylosing spondylitis or in good health (not recorded which).

This clonotype was counted a few times. This may arise from a read error, as a much more abundant clone is one base away. The rearrangement uses TRBV12-3 or TRBV12-4 and TRBJ1-2; D gene unclear. This CDR3 spans 12 amino acids. The CDR3 DNA sequence: TGTGCCAGCAGTTCGGCTCACTATGGCTACCCCTTC. Protein: CASSSAHYGYPF.

This clonotype was counted at least ten times. The rearrangement joins TRBV5-6 to TRBJ2-1; D gene uncertain. The CDR3 has 13 residues. V shed 4 bases and J shed 4 bases, with 9 bases lying between them. Germline V gene data show CDR1 as SGHDT and CDR2 as YYEEEE. In nucleotides, the CDR3 is TGTGCCAGCAGCCATAGGCAGTACAATGAGCAGTTCTTC. This sequence encodes CASSHRQYNEQFF.

The sample holds many counts of this clonotype. This sequence joins TRBV12-3 or TRBV12-4 and TRBJ2-7; 8 nucleotides line up with TRBD1. The CDR3 covers 17 residues. Trimming took 2 bases from V and 0 from J; bases not matched to a gene: 9. The CDR3 protein is CASSLKIRTGSSYEQYF. As DNA, the CDR3 is TGTGCCAGCAGTTTAAAAATCAGGACAGGGAGCTCCTACGAGCAGTACTTC.

This clonotype was seen many times. The chain joins TRBV20-1 to TRBJ1-2, with 8 positions matching TRBD1. Per the germline V gene, CDR1 is DFQATT and CDR2 is SNEGSKA (reference sequence). V was pared by 0 bases and J by 4 bases, with 7 bases of the junction left unmatched. The CDR3 runs 15 residues. CDR3 sequence reads: CSARDPQGGTYGYTF. The CDR3 DNA follows: TGCAGTGCTAGAGATCCACAGGGGGGGACCTATGGCTACACCTTC.

The sample holds many counts of this clonotype. This chain uses TRBV3-1 with TRBJ1-1; D uncertain. Looked up from germline, CDR1 is LGHDT and CDR2 is YNNKEL (reference sequence). CDR3 size: 13 residues. V lost 0 bases, J lost 11 bases, and 13 bases lay in between. DNA for the CDR3: TGTGCCAGCAGCCAAGATTGGGCCCTTCGGGCTTTCTTT. It translates to CASSQDWALRAFF.

This clonotype was recorded many times. The V gene is TRBV7-9, the J gene TRBJ1-5, with no clear D. Germline-derived CDR1 and CDR2 are SEHNR and FQNEAQ (reference sequence). CDR3 length: 14 amino acids. Trimming stripped 5 bases from V and 2 bases from J, with 10 bases between. In DNA, the CDR3 is TGTGCCAGCAGCCCCACAGAGGGCAATCAGCCCCAGCATTTT. Residues: CASSPTEGNQPQHF.

This clonotype has at least ten counts. CDR3 residues: CASSYSRGYEQYF. The DNA for the CDR3 is TGTGCCAGCAGTTACTCGAGGGGGTACGAGCAGTACTTC. This rearrangement joins TRBV6-5 to TRBJ2-7, with a possible D match to TRBD1 (6 bases). Between the trimmed V and J ends, which lost 0 bases and 4 bases, there was a span of 7 bases. The germline CDR1 and CDR2 sequences are MNHEY and SVGAGI. The CDR3 covers 13 residues.

The rearrangement uses TRBV4-3 and TRBJ2-2; D gene unclear. The CDR3 spans 12 residues. Germline V gene data show CDR1 as LGHNA and CDR2 as YSLEER. Trimming removed 4 bases from V and 8 bases from J, with 8 bases in between. The DNA of the CDR3 is TGCGCCAGCAGCCCCTCCCGTGGGGAGCTGTTTTTT. Translating it yields CASSPSRGELFF.

This rearrangement joins TRBV5-1 to TRBJ2-5, with 13 bases identical to TRBD2. Trimming at V came to 4 bases and at J to 4 bases, leaving 4 bases not matched to a gene. CDR1 and CDR2 (germline): SGHRS, YFSETQ. This CDR3 spans 15 amino acids. As DNA, the CDR3 is TGCGCCAGCAGCCAACTAGCGGGAGGGGGAGAGACCCAGTACTTC. Encoded protein: CASSQLAGGGETQYF.

Many counts were recorded for this clonotype. The gene calls are TRBV5-1 and TRBJ2-7; the match to TRBD1 covers 7 bases. Germline trimming cut 4 bases from V and 2 bases from J; bases unmatched to any gene: 6. Germline CDR1 SGHRS, CDR2 YFSETQ. CDR3 length: 14 amino acids. The CDR3 spells CASSSGQDAYEQYF. As DNA, the CDR3 is TGCGCCAGCAGCAGCGGACAGGACGCCTACGAGCAGTACTTC.

The table lists this clonotype with many counts. As DNA, the CDR3 is TGCGCCAGCAGCGGGGACGGCAACTATGGCTACACCTTC. Its translation is CASSGDGNYGYTF. The chain has TRBV5-1 and TRBJ1-2, with a possible D match to TRBD1 (5 bases). The CDR3 spans 13 residues. CDR1 is SGHRS and CDR2 is YFSETQ in the germline V gene. The V gene lost 4 bases and the J gene lost 2 bases, with 9 bases spanning the gap. Looking up the rest from reference TRBV5-1 and TRBJ1-2 gives the full variable domain: KAGVTQTPRYLIKTRGQQVTLSCSPISGHRSVSWYQQTPGQGLQFLFEYFSETQRNKGNFPGRFSGRQFSNSRSEMNVSTLELGDSALYLCASSGDGNYGYTFGSGTRLTVV.

Ten or more counts support this clonotype. V gene TRBV7-2 combines with J gene TRBJ2-1; 11 bases match TRBD2. CDR1 and CDR2 (germline): SGHTA, FQGNSA. Trimming cost V 2 bases and J 6 bases; bases outside gene matches: 9. The CDR3 is 17 residues long. The CDR3 coding sequence is TGTGCCAGCAGCTTATTAGCGGGAGGGTCAATCGGCAATGAGCAGTTCTTC. Residues: CASSLLAGGSIGNEQFF.

This clonotype has at least ten counts. This rearrangement joins TRBV25-1 to TRBJ1-2, with 7 bases fitting TRBD1. V lost 4 bases and J lost 0; bases outside the gene matches: 8. Germline V lookup: CDR1 MGHDK, CDR2 SYGVNS. The CDR3 has 16 amino acids. The CDR3 sequence: CASSGGGRAANYGYTF. The CDR3 DNA reads TGTGCCAGCAGTGGAGGGGGCAGAGCCGCTAACTATGGCTACACCTTC.

V gene TRBV7-3 combines with J gene TRBJ1-1, with 8 bases fitting TRBD1. Trimming removed 5 bases from V and 4 bases from J; junction bases left unmatched: 3. Germline CDR1 SGHTA, CDR2 FQGTGA. The CDR3 is 13 residues long. The CDR3 bases are TGTGCCAGCAGCAATCAGGGGGCCACTGAAGCTTTCTTT. Translating it yields CASSNQGATEAFF. The full variable domain, with the rest looked up from reference TRBV7-3 and TRBJ1-1, is GAGVSQTPSNKVTEKGKYVELRCDPISGHTALYWYRQSLGQGPEFLIYFQGTGAADDSGLPNDRFFAVRPEGSVSTLKIQRTERGDSAVYLCASSNQGATEAFFGQGTRLTVV.

The table lists this clonotype with many counts. V usage is TRBV5-1 and J usage is TRBJ2-5; TRBD1 or TRBD2 may be the D gene (5 bases each). The CDR3 extends over 16 amino acids. CDR1 SGHRS and CDR2 YFSETQ come from the germline V gene. V was shortened by 4 bases and J by 2 bases, with 18 bases between the two germline ends. CDR3 bases: TGCGCCAGCAGCCGGTCCGGGACCTTGACTCAAGAGACCCAGTACTTC. Encoded protein: CASSRSGTLTQETQYF.

Many counts were recorded for this clonotype. The V call is TRBV29-1, the J call TRBJ2-1; D remains unclear. This CDR3 spans 11 amino acids. Trimming left V 3 bases short and J 6 bases short, with 6 bases between. Germline V gene lookup returns CDR1 SQVTM and CDR2 ANQGSEA. CDR3 in DNA: TGCAGCGTTGAGGTTAGCAATGAGCAGTTCTTC. As protein: CSVEVSNEQFF.

V and J are TRBV12-3 or TRBV12-4 and TRBJ1-1, with a possible D match to TRBD1 (6 bases). The V and J ends lost 5 bases and 6 bases respectively, with 19 bases between them. This CDR3 region has 15 residues. The CDR3 region has the DNA TGTGCCAGCAGTCGAACCACAGGGAGGACAGCTGAAGCTTTCTTT. Translation: CASSRTTGRTAEAFF.

In this sample, this clonotype turned up many times. This sequence joins TRBV29-1 and TRBJ2-5, with D maybe TRBD1 (6 bases). The germline V gene encodes CDR1 SQVTM and CDR2 ANQGSEA. This CDR3 is 13 amino acids long. V lost 5 bases and J lost 0, with 10 bases in between. The CDR3 sequence is CSVTGQYQETQYF. The CDR3 DNA reads as TGCAGCGTTACTGGACAGTACCAAGAGACCCAGTACTTC.

This clonotype was seen at least ten times. This sequence joins TRBV28 and TRBJ2-6; weak D call: TRBD1 (6 bases). Trimming pared 6 bases from V and 4 bases from J, leaving 10 bases between. In germline, CDR1 is MDHEN, CDR2 SYDVKM. There are 14 residues in the CDR3. For the CDR3, the DNA is TGTGCCAGCAGACAGGGTTTCGGGGCCAACGTCCTGACTTTC. Protein product: CASRQGFGANVLTF.